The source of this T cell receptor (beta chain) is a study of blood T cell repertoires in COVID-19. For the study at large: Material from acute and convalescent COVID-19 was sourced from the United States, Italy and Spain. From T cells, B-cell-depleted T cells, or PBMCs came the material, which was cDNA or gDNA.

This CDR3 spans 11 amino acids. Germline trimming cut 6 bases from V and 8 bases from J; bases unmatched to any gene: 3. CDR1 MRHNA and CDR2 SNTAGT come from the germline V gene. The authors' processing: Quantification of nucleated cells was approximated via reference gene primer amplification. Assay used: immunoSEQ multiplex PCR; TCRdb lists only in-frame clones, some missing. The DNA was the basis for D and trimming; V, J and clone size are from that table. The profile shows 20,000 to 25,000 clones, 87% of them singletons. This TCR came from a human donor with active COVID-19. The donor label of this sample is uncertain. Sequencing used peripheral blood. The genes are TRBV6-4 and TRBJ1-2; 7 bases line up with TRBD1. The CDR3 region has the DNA TGTGCCAGCAGACCACAGGGGGGCTACACCTTC. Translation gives CASRPQGGYTF.